This TCR beta chain is from a study of cytomegalovirus exposure and HLA in healthy donors. The CDR3 runs 15 residues. Germline CDR1 reads MNHEY; CDR2 reads SMNVEV (reference sequence). J lost 5 bases, V lost 4 bases, and 2 bases had no gene match. The donors were part of the validation cohort, which consisted of 120 subjects and was separate from the first cohort of around 620 subjects. Profiled with immunoSEQ multiplex PCR; TCRdb holds only in-frame clones, not every one. The table has more than 250,000 clones, around 90% seen once. Sample: PBMCs. The chain recombines TRBV27 with TRBJ2-7; TRBD2 aligns across 16 bases. The sequence derives from a woman aged 25-40 years in good health and CMV-seronegative. As DNA, the CDR3 is TGTGCCAGCAGTTCGGGACTAGCGGGAGGGAACGAGCAGTACTTC. Translated: CASSSGLAGGNEQYF.